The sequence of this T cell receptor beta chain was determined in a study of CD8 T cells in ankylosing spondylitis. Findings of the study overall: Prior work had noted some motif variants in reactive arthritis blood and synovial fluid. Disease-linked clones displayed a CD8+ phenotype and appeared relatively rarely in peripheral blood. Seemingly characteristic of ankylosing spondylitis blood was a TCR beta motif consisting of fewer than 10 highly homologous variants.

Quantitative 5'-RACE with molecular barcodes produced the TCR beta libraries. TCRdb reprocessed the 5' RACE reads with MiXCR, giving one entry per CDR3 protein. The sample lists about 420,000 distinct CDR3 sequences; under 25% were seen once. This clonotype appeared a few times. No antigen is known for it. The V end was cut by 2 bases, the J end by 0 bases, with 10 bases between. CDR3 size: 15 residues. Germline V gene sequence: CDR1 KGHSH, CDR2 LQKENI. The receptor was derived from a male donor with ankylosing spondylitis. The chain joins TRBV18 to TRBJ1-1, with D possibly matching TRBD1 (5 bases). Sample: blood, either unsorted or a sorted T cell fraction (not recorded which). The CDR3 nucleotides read TGTGCCAGCTCACCATGGGGGGAGATGAACACTGAAGCTTTCTTT. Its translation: CASSPWGEMNTEAFF.